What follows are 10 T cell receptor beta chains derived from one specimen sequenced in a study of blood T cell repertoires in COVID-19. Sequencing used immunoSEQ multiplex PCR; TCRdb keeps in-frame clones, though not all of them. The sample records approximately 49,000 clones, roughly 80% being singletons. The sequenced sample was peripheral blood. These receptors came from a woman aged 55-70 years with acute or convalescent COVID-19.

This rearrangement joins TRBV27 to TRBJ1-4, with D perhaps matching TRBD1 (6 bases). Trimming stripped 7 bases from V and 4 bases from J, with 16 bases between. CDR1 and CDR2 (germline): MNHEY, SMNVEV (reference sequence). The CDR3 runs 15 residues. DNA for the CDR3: TGTGCCAGCAAGAACCAGGGGCTACTTAATGAAAAACTGTTTTTT. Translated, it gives CASKNQGLLNEKLFF. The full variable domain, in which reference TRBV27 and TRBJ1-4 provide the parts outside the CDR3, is EAQVTQNPRYLITVTGKKLTVTCSQNMNHEYMSWYRQDPGLGLRQIYYSMNVEVTDKGDVPEGYKVSRKEKRNFPLILESPSPNQTSLYFCASKNQGLLNEKLFFGSGTQLSVL.

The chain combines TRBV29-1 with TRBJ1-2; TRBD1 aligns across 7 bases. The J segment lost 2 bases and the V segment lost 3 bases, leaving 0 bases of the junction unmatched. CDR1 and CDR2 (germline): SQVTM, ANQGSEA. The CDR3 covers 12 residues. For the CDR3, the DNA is TGCAGCGTTGAGGGACAGAACTATGGCTACACCTTC. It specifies CSVEGQNYGYTF.

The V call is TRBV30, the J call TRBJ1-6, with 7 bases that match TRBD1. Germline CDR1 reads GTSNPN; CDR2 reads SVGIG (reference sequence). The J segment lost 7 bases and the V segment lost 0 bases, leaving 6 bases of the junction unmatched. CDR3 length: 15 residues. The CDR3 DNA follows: TGTGCCTGGAGTGTACCCGGGACAGCAAATTCACCCCTCCACTTT. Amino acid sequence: CAWSVPGTANSPLHF.

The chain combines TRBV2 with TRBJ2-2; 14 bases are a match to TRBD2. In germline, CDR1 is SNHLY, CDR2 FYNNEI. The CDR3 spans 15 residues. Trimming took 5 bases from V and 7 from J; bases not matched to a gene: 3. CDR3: CASSRLAGGSGELFF. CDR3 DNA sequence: TGTGCCAGCAGTAGACTAGCGGGAGGGAGCGGGGAGCTGTTTTTT. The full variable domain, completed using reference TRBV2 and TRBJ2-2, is EPEVTQTPSHQVTQMGQEVILRCVPISNHLYFYWYRQILGQKVEFLVSFYNNEISEKSEIFDDQFSVERPDGSNFTLKIRSTKLEDSAMYFCASSRLAGGSGELFFGEGSRLTVL.

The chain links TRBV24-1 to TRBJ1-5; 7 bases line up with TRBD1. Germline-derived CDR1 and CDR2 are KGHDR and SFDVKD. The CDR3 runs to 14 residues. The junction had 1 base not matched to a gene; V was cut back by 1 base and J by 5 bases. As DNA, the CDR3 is TGTGCCACCAGTGATTTTACAGGGGATCAGCCCCAGCATTTT. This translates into CATSDFTGDQPQHF.

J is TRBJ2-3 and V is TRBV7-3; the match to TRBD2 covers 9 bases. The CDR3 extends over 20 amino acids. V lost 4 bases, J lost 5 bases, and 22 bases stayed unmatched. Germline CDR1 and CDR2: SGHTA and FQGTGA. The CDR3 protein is CASSSSLAFWAGGPVDTQYF. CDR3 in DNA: TGTGCCAGCAGCTCGTCACTAGCATTTTGGGCGGGAGGGCCGGTAGATACGCAGTATTTT.

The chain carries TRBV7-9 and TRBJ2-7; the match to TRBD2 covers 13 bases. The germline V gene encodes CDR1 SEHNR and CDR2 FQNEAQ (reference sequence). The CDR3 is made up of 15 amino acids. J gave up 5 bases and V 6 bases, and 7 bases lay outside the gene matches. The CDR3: CASSLTSGGFNEQYF. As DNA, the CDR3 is TGTGCCAGCAGTCTGACTAGCGGGGGGTTCAACGAGCAGTACTTC.

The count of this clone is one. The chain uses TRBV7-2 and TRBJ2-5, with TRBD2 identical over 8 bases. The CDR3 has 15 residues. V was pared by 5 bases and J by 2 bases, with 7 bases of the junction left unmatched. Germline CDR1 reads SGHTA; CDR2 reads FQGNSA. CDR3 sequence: CASSPPSGPQETQYF. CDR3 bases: TGTGCCAGCAGCCCTCCTAGCGGGCCGCAAGAGACCCAGTACTTC.

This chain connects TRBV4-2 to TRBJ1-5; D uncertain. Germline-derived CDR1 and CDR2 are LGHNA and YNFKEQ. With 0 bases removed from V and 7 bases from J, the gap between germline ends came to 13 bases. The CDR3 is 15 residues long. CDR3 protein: CASSQDIIPEQPQHF. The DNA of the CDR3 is TGTGCCAGCAGCCAAGATATAATCCCCGAGCAGCCCCAGCATTTT.

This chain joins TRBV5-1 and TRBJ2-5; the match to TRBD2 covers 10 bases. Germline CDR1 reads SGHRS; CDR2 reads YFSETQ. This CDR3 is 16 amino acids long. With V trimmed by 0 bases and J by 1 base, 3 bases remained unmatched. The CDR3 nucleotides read TGCGCCAGCAGCTTGGGAGTAGCGGGGGGCCAAGAGACCCAGTACTTC. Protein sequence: CASSLGVAGGQETQYF.